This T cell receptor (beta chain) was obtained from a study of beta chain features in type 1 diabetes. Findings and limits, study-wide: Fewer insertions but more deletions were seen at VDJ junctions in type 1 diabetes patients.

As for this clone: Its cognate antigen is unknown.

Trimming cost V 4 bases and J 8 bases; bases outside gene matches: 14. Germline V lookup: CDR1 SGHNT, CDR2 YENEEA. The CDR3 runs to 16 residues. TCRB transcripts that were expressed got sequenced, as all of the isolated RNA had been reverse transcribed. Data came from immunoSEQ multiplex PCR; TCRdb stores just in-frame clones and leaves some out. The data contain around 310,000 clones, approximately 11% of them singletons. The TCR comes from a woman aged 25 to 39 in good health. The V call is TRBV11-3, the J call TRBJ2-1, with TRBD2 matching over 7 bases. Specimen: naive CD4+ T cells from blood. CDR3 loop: CASSSGGGAPRDEQFF. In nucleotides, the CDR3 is TGTGCCAGCAGCTCGGGAGGAGGGGCGCCTAGGGATGAGCAGTTCTTC. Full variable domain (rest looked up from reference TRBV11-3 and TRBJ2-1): EAGVVQSPRYKIIEKKQPVAFWCNPISGHNTLYWYLQNLGQGPELLIRYENEEAVDDSQLPKDRFSAERLKGVDSTLKIQPAELGDSAVYLCASSSGGGAPRDEQFFGPGTRLTVL.